Detailed here is one T cell receptor (beta chain). Its antigen is not known. A clone one base away is much larger, so this may be a read error. This sample is part of a study of lung T cells in sarcoidosis with Löfgren's syndrome. The study's findings and limits: These T cells were suggested, not shown, to recognize a putative antigen. Multiple Löfgren's syndrome patients reportedly shared TRAV12-1 and TRBV2 CDR3 motifs, suggesting public CD4+ TCRs.

TCRdb ran MiXCR on the reads and lists one entry per CDR3 protein. The sample holds 55,000 to 80,000 distinct CDR3 sequences, 21% seen once. Germline V gene sequence: CDR1 MGHRA, CDR2 YSYEKL. CDR3 size: 15 residues. The sequencing input was CD4+ T cells from PBMCs. This clonotype was obtained from a human donor with sarcoidosis (Löfgren's syndrome or another form), or a control subject (not recorded which). The J gene is TRBJ1-1, the V gene TRBV4-1, with a weak D call TRBD1 (6 bases). CDR3 nucleotide sequence: TGCGCCAGCAGTCTTTTAGCGATCGGACAGACTGAAGCTCTCTTT. It encodes CASSLLAIGQTEALF.